Below, 19 T cell receptor beta chains from the same sample are listed, as sequenced in a study of blood T cell repertoires in COVID-19. TCRdb's copy holds only in-frame clones and misses some; the assay was immunoSEQ multiplex PCR. Of 150,000 to 200,000 clones listed, 70% to 90% are singletons. Sequenced material: peripheral blood. These receptors came from a human donor in a cohort sampled during active COVID-19.

The rearrangement uses TRBV11-3 and TRBJ2-7; tentative D call: TRBD1 (7 bases). Looked up from germline, CDR1 is SGHNT and CDR2 is YENEEA. V lost 5 bases, J lost 5 bases, and 16 bases lay in between. The CDR3 extends over 14 amino acids. The CDR3 spells CASSPPQGGNEQYF. CDR3 bases: TGTGCCAGCAGCCCACCTCAGGGGGGCAACGAGCAGTACTTC.

This chain joins TRBV25-1 and TRBJ1-5; 7 bases align to TRBD1. The ends lost 2 bases at V and 4 bases at J; junction bases unmatched: 5. Germline V gene data show CDR1 as MGHDK and CDR2 as SYGVNS. The CDR3 is 15 amino acids. The CDR3, as DNA: TGTGCCAGCAGTGAACAGGGACAGCCTAATCAGCCCCAGCATTTT. Translated: CASSEQGQPNQPQHF.

The chain carries TRBV7-2 and TRBJ2-1, with D possibly being TRBD1 (5 bases). The V gene lost 1 base and the J gene lost 6 bases, with 16 bases spanning the gap. The CDR3 runs 16 residues. Germline loops: CDR1 SGHTA, CDR2 FQGNSA. The CDR3: CASSLDIAGSANEQFF. The CDR3 region has the DNA TGTGCCAGCAGCTTAGATATAGCAGGGTCGGCCAATGAGCAGTTCTTC.

The V call is TRBV30, the J call TRBJ2-7; 8 bases agree with TRBD2. Germline loops: CDR1 GTSNPN, CDR2 SVGIG (reference sequence). J was trimmed by 6 bases and V by 4 bases; bases with no gene match: 11. CDR3 length: 14 residues. CDR3 nucleotides: TGTGCCTGGAACCCCGGGGGGGGCGTCGGCGAGCAGTACTTC. It translates to CAWNPGGGVGEQYF.

The chain carries TRBV7-8 and TRBJ1-3; 7 positions match TRBD1. The CDR3 is 15 amino acids. With 1 base clipped from V and 3 bases from J, the junction kept 3 bases outside the gene matches. Germline V gives CDR1 SGHVS, CDR2 FQNEAQ. The CDR3: CASSLGGTVGNTIYF. The CDR3 DNA is TGTGCCAGCAGCTTAGGCGGGACAGTTGGAAACACCATATATTTT.

The CDR3 DNA follows: TGTGCCAGCAGCGCAACAGGGGCCAGAATCACTGAAGCTTTCTTT. This gives the protein CASSATGARITEAFF. The chain employs TRBV5-8 and TRBJ1-1; 7 bases line up with TRBD1. Trimming at V came to 4 bases and at J to 4 bases, leaving 10 bases not matched to a gene. CDR1 and CDR2 from the germline V gene are SGHTS and YDEGEE. The CDR3 consists of 15 residues. Supplemented by reference TRBV5-8 and TRBJ1-1, the full variable domain reads EAGVTQSPTHLIKTRGQQATLRCSPISGHTSVYWYQQALGLGLQFLLWYDEGEERNRGNFPPRFSGRQFPNYSSELNVNALELEDSALYLCASSATGARITEAFFGQGTRLTVV.

This clone was recorded a few times. V gene TRBV4-3 combines with J gene TRBJ1-2; 9 positions agree with TRBD1. Looked up from germline, CDR1 is LGHNA and CDR2 is YSLEER. The J segment lost 5 bases and the V segment lost 2 bases, leaving 6 bases of the junction unmatched. CDR3 length equals 15 residues. The CDR3 DNA is TGCGCCAGCAGCCAACATGGACAGGGGACATATGGCTACACCTTC. Translating gives CASSQHGQGTYGYTF.

The chain has TRBV15 and TRBJ1-3; D uncertain. Trimming cost V 6 bases and J 2 bases, with 8 bases left between them. The CDR3 loop spans 13 amino acids. Germline lookup yields CDR1 LNHNV and CDR2 YYDKDF (reference sequence). CDR3: CATSGRPGNTIYF. Here the CDR3 DNA reads TGTGCCACCAGTGGGAGACCTGGAAACACCATATATTTT.

V is TRBV7-8 and J is TRBJ2-7, with TRBD2 matching over 11 bases. V dropped 4 bases and J dropped 2; count of bases not matched to a gene: 7. CDR3 length equals 16 residues. CDR1 is SGHVS and CDR2 is FQNEAQ in the germline V gene. CDR3 in DNA: TGTGCCAGCAGCTCGTTAGCGGGAGGGTCCCCCTACGAGCAGTACTTC. Residues: CASSSLAGGSPYEQYF.

By share, this clone ranks as medium-sized. In nucleotides, the CDR3 is TGCGCCAGCAGCCAAGATGTCGGTAGCGTCTATGGCTACACCTTC. Translated: CASSQDVGSVYGYTF. The chain uses TRBV4-3 and TRBJ1-2; D ambiguous. This CDR3 contains 15 residues. V was pared by 0 bases and J by 4 bases, with 12 bases between. Germline CDR1 reads LGHNA; CDR2 reads YSLEER.

This sequence joins TRBV9 and TRBJ2-1; D unresolved. Looked up from germline, CDR1 is SGDLS and CDR2 is YYNGEE. V was shortened by 0 bases and J by 9 bases, with 10 bases between the two germline ends. The CDR3 runs to 13 residues. Here the CDR3 reads CASSVGAPSEQFF. The CDR3 bases are TGTGCCAGCAGCGTAGGTGCCCCCAGTGAGCAGTTCTTC.

The V gene is TRBV4-3, the J gene TRBJ1-4; 7 nucleotides line up with TRBD1. The CDR3 covers 17 residues. Unmatched junction bases numbered 17, after V lost 0 bases and J lost 13 bases. Germline CDR1 reads LGHNA; CDR2 reads YSLEER. CDR3 nucleotides: TGCGCCAGCAGCCAAGATCCCGGGACAGTAAAAATGAAGGGACTGTTTTTT. Its protein product is CASSQDPGTVKMKGLFF.

The chain links TRBV2 to TRBJ2-3; 7 nucleotides line up with TRBD1. Germline V gene lookup returns CDR1 SNHLY and CDR2 FYNNEI. The CDR3 has 16 residues. V dropped 9 bases and J dropped 2; count of bases not matched to a gene: 14. The chain's CDR3 is CARKTGRYSNTDTQYF. CDR3 DNA sequence: TGTGCCAGAAAGACAGGGAGATACTCTAACACAGATACGCAGTATTTT.

The rearrangement joins TRBV24-1 to TRBJ2-3, with 7 bases lining up with TRBD2. This CDR3 region has 14 residues. J lost 3 bases, V lost 5 bases, and 4 bases had no gene match. Germline V gene sequence: CDR1 KGHDR, CDR2 SFDVKD. The CDR3 bases are TGTGCCACCAGTGGGGCTAGCGGAACAGATACGCAGTATTTT. It specifies CATSGASGTDTQYF.

This clone appeared a few times. The V call is TRBV28, the J call TRBJ2-7; 13 bases are a match to TRBD2. The CDR3 totals 16 residues. Trimming removed 7 bases from V and 2 bases from J; junction bases left unmatched: 8. CDR1 and CDR2 (germline): MDHEN, SYDVKM. CDR3 bases: TGTGCCAGCACCGGGATGGGGACTAGCGGGGCCTACGAGCAGTACTTC. It yields the protein CASTGMGTSGAYEQYF.

The chain recombines TRBV11-2 with TRBJ2-3; the D gene is possibly TRBD2 (6 bases). CDR1 is SGHAT, CDR2 FQNNGV, per germline. Trimming left V 1 base short and J 4 bases short, with 15 bases between. This CDR3 comprises 16 residues. CDR3 sequence: CASSLVSGDGADTQYF. In nucleotides, the CDR3 is TGTGCCAGCAGCTTAGTGTCGGGGGATGGGGCAGATACGCAGTATTTT.

The CDR3 is CASSIPTGMNTEAFF. CDR3 sequence (DNA): TGTGCCAGCAGCATCCCCACGGGAATGAACACTGAAGCTTTCTTT. The chain recombines TRBV7-9 with TRBJ1-1; D unclear. The V end was cut by 5 bases, the J end by 0 bases, with 13 bases between. The CDR3 spans 15 residues. Looked up from germline, CDR1 is SEHNR and CDR2 is FQNEAQ (reference sequence).

The chain is built from TRBV9 and TRBJ2-7, with D possibly matching TRBD1 (5 bases). The CDR3 sequence is 14 residues long. Germline V gene lookup returns CDR1 SGDLS and CDR2 YYNGEE. Trimming removed 3 bases at V and 3 bases at J, with 13 bases between. CDR3 bases: TGTGCCAGCAGCGCAGGGAATTCACGCTACGAGCAGTACTTC. Amino acids: CASSAGNSRYEQYF.

The chain employs TRBV7-8 and TRBJ2-5; 9 bases match TRBD2. Germline values: CDR1 SGHVS, CDR2 FQNEAQ. The CDR3 is 17 residues long. V was pared by 5 bases and J by 4 bases, with 14 bases of the junction left unmatched. The chain's CDR3 is CASSRGWRGGQGETQYF. The DNA for the CDR3 is TGTGCCAGCAGCCGAGGGTGGCGGGGGGGCCAGGGAGAGACCCAGTACTTC.